This T cell receptor (beta chain) was sequenced for a study of low-dose radiotherapy and immunotherapy resistance in tumors. Study context: Doses delivered to Cohort 2 were 1 Gy per fraction every two weeks, amounting to 13 Gy over 26 weeks.

The donors' regimen was nivolumab, ipilimumab, aspirin, low-dose cyclophosphamide and low-dose radiotherapy. Tumors of eligible patients were advanced, solid and lacking tumor-infiltrating lymphocytes. The V end was cut by 6 bases, the J end by 8 bases, with 16 bases between. Germline V gene lookup returns CDR1 DFQATT and CDR2 SNEGSKA (reference sequence). There are 12 residues in the CDR3. Gene-specific TRAV and TRBV primers were used for first-strand cDNA, covering alpha and beta chains. It was with a constant-region primer and a V-primer adapter that TCRs were amplified over roughly 19 PCR cycles. TCRdb re-called the reads with MiXCR, one entry per CDR3 protein. The sample records 12,000 to 15,000 distinct CDR3 sequences, 65% to 75% being singletons.

The source is a human donor with advanced metastatic prostate, ovarian, gallbladder or colorectal cancer (not recorded which). This table probably holds off-target reads from a library built for another chain. V and J are TRBV20-1 and TRBJ1-2; D is undetermined. CDR3 DNA: TGCAGTGCCCCATCCCCAGGCCGCGGCTACACCTTC. It codes for CSAPSPGRGYTF.